This TCR beta chain was documented in a study of T-cell reconstitution after alpha-beta-depleted transplantation in children. Construction of the TCRbeta library involved unique molecular identifiers. TCRdb reprocessed the PCR reads with MiXCR, giving one entry per CDR3 protein. The data contain 6,500 or so distinct CDR3 sequences, about 11% of them singletons. In its sample, this clonotype is medium-sized. V lost 5 bases, J lost 3 bases, and 7 bases stayed unmatched. The germline V gene has CDR1 MNHNS and CDR2 SASEGT. The CDR3 spans 15 residues. The sequencing used PBMCs, mostly from graft donor cells, collected 180 days after TCRalphabeta/CD19-depleted stem cell transplant. This receptor was obtained from a child under two years old who had a stem cell transplant for acute myeloid leukemia, so the T cells may come from the graft donor. The chain combines TRBV6-1 with TRBJ2-1; 7 bases match TRBD1. The CDR3: CASSQPGTVYNEQFF. The DNA for the CDR3 is TGTGCCAGCAGTCAACCCGGGACAGTCTACAATGAGCAGTTCTTC.